The following is a T cell receptor (beta chain) sequence with its context. Its antigen is currently unknown. This entry comes from a study of T cells expressing NK-cell markers. Study-level background: Cells sorted as CD3+CD56+NKG2C+, CD3+CD56+NKG2C- and CD3+CD56-NKG2C+ T cells supplied the TCR beta repertoires.

CDR1 is SGHRS, CDR2 YFSETQ, per germline. This CDR3 has 15 residues. 5'RACE template switching built TCR beta cDNA with unique molecular identifiers. TCRdb re-called the 5' RACE reads; every CDR3 protein appears as one record, without DNA. The sample holds 300,000 to 500,000 distinct CDR3 sequences. Study results and limitations: There were a handful of donors in whom these clonotypes also led the CD3+CD56-NKG2C+ fraction. It was still unclear whether expanded NKG2C+ T cell clones were HCMV specific.

The clonotype was recovered from a woman aged 45-60 years in good health. The chain recombines TRBV5-1 with TRBJ2-1; TCRdb's D call of TRBD2 is untestable without DNA. Sequencing was carried out using blood T cells: a sorted CD56 or NKG2C T cell subset, CD4+ or CD8+ T cells, or bulk PBMC T cells (not recorded which). The CDR3 reads CASSLGTSGSQGQFF. Combining the CDR3 with reference TRBV5-1 and TRBJ2-1 gives the whole variable domain KAGVTQTPRYLIKTRGQQVTLSCSPISGHRSVSWYQQTPGQGLQFLFEYFSETQRNKGNFPGRFSGRQFSNSRSEMNVSTLELGDSALYLCASSLGTSGSQGQFFGPGTRLTVL.